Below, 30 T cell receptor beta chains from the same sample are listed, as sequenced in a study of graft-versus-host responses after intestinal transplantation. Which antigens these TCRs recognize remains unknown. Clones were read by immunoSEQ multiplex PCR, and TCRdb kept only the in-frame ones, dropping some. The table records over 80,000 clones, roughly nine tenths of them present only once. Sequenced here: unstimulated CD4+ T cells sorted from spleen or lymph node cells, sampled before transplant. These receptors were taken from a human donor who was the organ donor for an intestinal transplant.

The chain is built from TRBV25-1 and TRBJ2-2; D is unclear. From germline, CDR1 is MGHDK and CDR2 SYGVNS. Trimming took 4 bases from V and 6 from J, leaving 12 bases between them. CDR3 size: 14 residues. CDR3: CASSVAGSAGELFF. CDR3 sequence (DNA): TGTGCCAGCAGTGTCGCAGGATCAGCCGGGGAGCTGTTTTTT.

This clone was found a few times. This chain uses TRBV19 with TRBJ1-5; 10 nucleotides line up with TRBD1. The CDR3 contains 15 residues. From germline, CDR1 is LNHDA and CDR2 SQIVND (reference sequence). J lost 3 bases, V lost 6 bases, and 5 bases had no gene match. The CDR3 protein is CASRGDRGDNQPQHF. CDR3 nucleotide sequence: TGTGCCAGTAGGGGGGACAGGGGCGACAATCAGCCCCAGCATTTT.

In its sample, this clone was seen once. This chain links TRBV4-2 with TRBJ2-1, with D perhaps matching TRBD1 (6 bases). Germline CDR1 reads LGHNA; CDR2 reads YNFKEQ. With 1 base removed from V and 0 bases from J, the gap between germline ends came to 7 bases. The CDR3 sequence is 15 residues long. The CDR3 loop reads CASSQAGASYNEQFF. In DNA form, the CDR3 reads TGTGCCAGCAGCCAAGCAGGGGCCTCCTACAATGAGCAGTTCTTC.

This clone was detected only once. DNA of the CDR3: TGTGCCAGCAGTTCATACAGGGATCAGCCCCAGCATTTT. Protein sequence: CASSSYRDQPQHF. The chain joins TRBV27 to TRBJ1-5, with D possibly TRBD1 on 6 matching bases. This CDR3 has 13 amino acids. V was trimmed by 4 bases and J by 5 bases, leaving 9 bases between them. In germline, CDR1 is MNHEY, CDR2 SMNVEV (reference sequence).

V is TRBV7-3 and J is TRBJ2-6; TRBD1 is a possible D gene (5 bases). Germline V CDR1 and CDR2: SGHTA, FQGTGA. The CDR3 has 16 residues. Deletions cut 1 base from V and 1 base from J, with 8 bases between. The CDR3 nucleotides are TGTGCCAGCAGCTTAAAACAGGATTCTGGGGCCAACGTCCTGACTTTC. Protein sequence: CASSLKQDSGANVLTF.

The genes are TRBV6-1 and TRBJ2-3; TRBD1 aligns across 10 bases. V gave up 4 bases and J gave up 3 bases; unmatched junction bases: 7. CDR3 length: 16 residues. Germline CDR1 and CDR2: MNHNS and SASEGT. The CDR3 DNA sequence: TGTGCCAGCAGTGGATCGACAGGGGGCTTGACAGATACGCAGTATTTT. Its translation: CASSGSTGGLTDTQYF.

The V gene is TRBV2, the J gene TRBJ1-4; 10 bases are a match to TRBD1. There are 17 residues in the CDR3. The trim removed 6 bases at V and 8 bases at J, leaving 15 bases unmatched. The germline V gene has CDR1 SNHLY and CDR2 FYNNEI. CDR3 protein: CASRRRGQGTEGEKLFF. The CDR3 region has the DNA TGTGCCAGCAGAAGAAGGGGACAGGGGACGGAAGGCGAAAAACTGTTTTTT.

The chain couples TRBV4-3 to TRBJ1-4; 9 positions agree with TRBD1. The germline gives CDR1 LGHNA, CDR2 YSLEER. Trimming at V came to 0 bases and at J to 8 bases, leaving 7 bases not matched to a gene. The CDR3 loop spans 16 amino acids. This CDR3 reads CASSQDMTGGTEKLFF. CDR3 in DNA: TGCGCCAGCAGCCAAGATATGACAGGGGGTACCGAAAAACTGTTTTTT.

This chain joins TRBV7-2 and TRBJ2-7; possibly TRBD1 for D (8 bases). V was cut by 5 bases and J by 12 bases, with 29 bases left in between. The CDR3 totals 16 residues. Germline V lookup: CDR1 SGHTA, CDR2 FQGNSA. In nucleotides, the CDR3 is TGTGCCAGCAGCATGGGGACGGGACAGGAGCGTTCGGGGGGGTACTTC. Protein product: CASSMGTGQERSGGYF.

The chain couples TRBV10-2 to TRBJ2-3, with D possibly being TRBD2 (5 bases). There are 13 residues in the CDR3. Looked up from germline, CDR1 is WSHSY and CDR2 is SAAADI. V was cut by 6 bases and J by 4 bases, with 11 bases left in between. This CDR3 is CASRRVGADTQYF. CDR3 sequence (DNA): TGCGCCAGCAGGAGGGTCGGGGCAGATACGCAGTATTTT.

This chain's CDR3 is CASSLSTRAYEQYF. DNA for the CDR3: TGTGCCAGCAGCTTATCGACTAGAGCCTACGAGCAGTACTTC. The chain is built from TRBV7-2 and TRBJ2-7; D is perhaps TRBD2 (6 bases). There are 14 residues in the CDR3. Germline V gene lookup returns CDR1 SGHTA and CDR2 FQGNSA. V lost 2 bases and J 2 bases, leaving 10 bases between the germline ends.

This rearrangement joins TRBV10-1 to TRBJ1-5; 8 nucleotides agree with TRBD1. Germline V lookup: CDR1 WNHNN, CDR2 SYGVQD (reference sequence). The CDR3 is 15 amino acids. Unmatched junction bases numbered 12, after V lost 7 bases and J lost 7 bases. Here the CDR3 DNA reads TGCGCCAGCAACTCCTGGACAGGGCGAGGACAGCCCCAGCATTTT. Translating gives CASNSWTGRGQPQHF.

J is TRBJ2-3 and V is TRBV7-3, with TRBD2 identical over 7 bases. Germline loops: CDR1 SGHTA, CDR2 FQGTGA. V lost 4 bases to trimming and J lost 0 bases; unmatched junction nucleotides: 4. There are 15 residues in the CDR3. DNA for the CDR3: TGTGCCAGCAGCTCTCAGGGAGGGAGCACAGATACGCAGTATTTT. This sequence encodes CASSSQGGSTDTQYF.

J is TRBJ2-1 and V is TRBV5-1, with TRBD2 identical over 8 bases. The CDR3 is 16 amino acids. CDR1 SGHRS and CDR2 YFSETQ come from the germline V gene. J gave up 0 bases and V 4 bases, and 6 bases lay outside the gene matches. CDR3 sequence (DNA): TGCGCCAGCAGCCGGACTAGCCTGAGCTCCTACAATGAGCAGTTCTTC. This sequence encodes CASSRTSLSSYNEQFF.

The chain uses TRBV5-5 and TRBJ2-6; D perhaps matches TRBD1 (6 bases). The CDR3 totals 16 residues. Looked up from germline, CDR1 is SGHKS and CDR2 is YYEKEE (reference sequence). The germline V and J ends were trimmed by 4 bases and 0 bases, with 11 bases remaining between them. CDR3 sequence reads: CASSRQEVSGANVLTF. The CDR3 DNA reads TGTGCCAGCAGCCGACAGGAGGTCTCTGGGGCCAACGTCCTGACTTTC.

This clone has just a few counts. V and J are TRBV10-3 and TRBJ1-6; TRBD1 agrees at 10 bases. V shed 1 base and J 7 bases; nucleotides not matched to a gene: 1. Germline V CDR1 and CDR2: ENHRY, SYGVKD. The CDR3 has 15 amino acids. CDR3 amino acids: CAISELGQGNSPLHF. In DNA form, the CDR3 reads TGTGCCATCAGTGAGTTGGGACAGGGGAATTCACCCCTCCACTTT.

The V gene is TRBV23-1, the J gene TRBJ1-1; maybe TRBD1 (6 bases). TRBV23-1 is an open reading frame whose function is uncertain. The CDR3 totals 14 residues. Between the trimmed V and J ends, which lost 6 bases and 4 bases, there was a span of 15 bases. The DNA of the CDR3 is TGCGCCAGCAGAAACAACAGGGAGTTCACTGAAGCTTTCTTT. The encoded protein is CASRNNREFTEAFF.

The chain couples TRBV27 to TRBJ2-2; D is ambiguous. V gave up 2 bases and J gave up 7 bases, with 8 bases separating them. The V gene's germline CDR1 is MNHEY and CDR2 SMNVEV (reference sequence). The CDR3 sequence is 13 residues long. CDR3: CASSLVGGGELFF. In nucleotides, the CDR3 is TGTGCCAGCAGTTTAGTAGGCGGCGGGGAGCTGTTTTTT.

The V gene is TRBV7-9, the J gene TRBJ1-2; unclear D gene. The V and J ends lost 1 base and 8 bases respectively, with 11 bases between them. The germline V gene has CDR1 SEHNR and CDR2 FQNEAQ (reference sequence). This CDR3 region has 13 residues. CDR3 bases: TGTGCCAGCAGCTTAGTGGCACCCGTAGGCTACACCTTC. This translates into CASSLVAPVGYTF.

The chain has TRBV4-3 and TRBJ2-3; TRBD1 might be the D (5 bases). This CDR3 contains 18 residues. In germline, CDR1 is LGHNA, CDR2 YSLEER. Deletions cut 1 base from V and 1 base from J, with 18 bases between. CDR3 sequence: CASSQGSGHFGGTDTQYF. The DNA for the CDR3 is TGCGCCAGCAGCCAAGGGTCCGGACATTTCGGAGGCACAGATACGCAGTATTTT.

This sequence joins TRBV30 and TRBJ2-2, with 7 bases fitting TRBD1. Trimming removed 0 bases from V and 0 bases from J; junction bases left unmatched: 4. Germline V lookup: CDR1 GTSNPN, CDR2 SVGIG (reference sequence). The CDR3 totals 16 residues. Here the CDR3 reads CAWSVQGPANTGELFF. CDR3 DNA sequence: TGTGCCTGGAGTGTACAGGGGCCAGCGAACACCGGGGAGCTGTTTTTT.

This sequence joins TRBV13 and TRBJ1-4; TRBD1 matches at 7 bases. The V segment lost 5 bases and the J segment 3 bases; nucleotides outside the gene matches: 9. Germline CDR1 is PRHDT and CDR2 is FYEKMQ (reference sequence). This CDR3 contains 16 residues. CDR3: CASSRPPGTANEKLFF. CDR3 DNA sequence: TGTGCCAGCAGCCGACCTCCCGGGACAGCTAATGAAAAACTGTTTTTT.

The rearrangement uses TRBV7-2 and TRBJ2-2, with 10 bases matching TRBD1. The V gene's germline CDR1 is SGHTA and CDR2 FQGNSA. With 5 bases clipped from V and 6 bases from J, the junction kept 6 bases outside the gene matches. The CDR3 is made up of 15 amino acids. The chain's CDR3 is CASSRQGAPPGELFF. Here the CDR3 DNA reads TGTGCCAGCAGCCGACAGGGGGCGCCCCCCGGGGAGCTGTTTTTT.

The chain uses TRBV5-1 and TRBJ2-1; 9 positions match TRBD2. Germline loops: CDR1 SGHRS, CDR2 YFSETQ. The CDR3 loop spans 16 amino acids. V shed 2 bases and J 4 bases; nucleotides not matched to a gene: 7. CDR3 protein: CASSFVPSGVYNEQFF. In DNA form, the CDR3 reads TGCGCCAGCAGCTTTGTCCCTAGCGGGGTTTACAATGAGCAGTTCTTC.

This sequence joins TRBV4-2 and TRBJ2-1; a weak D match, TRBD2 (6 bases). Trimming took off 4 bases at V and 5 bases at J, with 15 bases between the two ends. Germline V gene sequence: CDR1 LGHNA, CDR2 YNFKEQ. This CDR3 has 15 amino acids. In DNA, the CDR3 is TGTGCCAGCAGCCCCCGGCGGGGCGCTCACAATGAGCAGTTCTTC. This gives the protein CASSPRRGAHNEQFF.

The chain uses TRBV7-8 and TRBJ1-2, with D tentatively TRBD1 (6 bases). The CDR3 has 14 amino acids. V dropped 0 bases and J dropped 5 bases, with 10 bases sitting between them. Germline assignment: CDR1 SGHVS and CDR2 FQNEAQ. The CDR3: CASSLAQGPYGYTF. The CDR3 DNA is TGTGCCAGCAGCTTAGCGCAGGGGCCTTATGGCTACACCTTC.

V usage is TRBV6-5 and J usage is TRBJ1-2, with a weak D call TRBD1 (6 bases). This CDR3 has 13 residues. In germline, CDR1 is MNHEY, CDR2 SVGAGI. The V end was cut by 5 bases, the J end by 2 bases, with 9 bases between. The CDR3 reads CASSDRSNYGYTF. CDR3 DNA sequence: TGTGCCAGCAGTGACAGGTCGAACTATGGCTACACCTTC.

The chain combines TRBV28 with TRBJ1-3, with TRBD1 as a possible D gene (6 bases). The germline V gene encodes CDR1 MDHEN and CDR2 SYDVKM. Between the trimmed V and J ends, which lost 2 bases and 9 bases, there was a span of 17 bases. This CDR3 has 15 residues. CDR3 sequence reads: CASSLPGQPLGTIYF. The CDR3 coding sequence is TGTGCCAGCAGTTTACCGGGACAACCTCTAGGCACCATATATTTT.

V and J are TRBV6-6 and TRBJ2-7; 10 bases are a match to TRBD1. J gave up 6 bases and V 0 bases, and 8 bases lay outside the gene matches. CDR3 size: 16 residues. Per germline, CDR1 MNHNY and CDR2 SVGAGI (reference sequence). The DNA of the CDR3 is TGTGCCAGCAGTTACTCCTCCGGGACAGGGGCCGGCGAGCAGTACTTC. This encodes CASSYSSGTGAGEQYF.

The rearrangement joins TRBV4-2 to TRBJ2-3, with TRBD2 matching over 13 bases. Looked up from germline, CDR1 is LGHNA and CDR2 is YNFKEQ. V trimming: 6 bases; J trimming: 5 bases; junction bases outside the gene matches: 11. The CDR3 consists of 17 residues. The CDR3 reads CASRQNPGTSGEDTQYF. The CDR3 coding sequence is TGTGCCAGCAGGCAAAACCCCGGGACTAGCGGGGAAGATACGCAGTATTTT.